These 18 T cell receptor beta chains were sequenced from one sample in a study of cytomegalovirus exposure and HLA in healthy donors. Repertoires were generated with immunoSEQ multiplex PCR, while TCRdb's copy carries only in-frame clones and drops some. The sample yields about 160,000 clones, roughly 96% seen once. Sequenced: PBMCs. The origin of the receptors is a woman younger than 35 in good health and CMV-seronegative.

The chain uses TRBV5-4 and TRBJ2-5, with 14 bases fitting TRBD2. The J segment lost 5 bases and the V segment lost 1 base, leaving 7 bases of the junction unmatched. This CDR3 region has 17 residues. In germline, CDR1 is SGHNT, CDR2 YYREEE (reference sequence). CDR3 in DNA: TGTGCCAGCAGCTTGCTCCAGACTAGCGGGGGGGCGGAGACCCAGTACTTC. It translates to CASSLLQTSGGAETQYF.

The V and J genes are TRBV5-1 and TRBJ2-5; D might be TRBD2 (5 bases). The CDR3 is made up of 13 amino acids. Trimming took 4 bases from V and 1 from J, leaving 8 bases between them. The germline gives CDR1 SGHRS, CDR2 YFSETQ. In nucleotides, the CDR3 is TGCGCCAGCAGCCCGGGGTCCCAAGAGACCCAGTACTTC. Translation gives CASSPGSQETQYF.

The CDR3 loop reads CASSQDPPRTGMNTEAFF. CDR3 sequence (DNA): TGCGCCAGCAGCCAAGACCCACCTAGGACAGGGATGAACACTGAAGCTTTCTTT. The chain employs TRBV4-1 and TRBJ1-1, with 8 bases identical to TRBD1. The ends lost 0 bases at V and 0 bases at J; junction bases unmatched: 9. The CDR3 sequence is 18 residues long. Germline values: CDR1 MGHRA, CDR2 YSYEKL.

CDR3 sequence reads: CAIRRTQEGNTEAFF. The CDR3, as DNA: TGTGCCATCAGGAGGACTCAGGAAGGGAACACTGAAGCTTTCTTT. This chain connects TRBV10-3 to TRBJ1-1; D gene ambiguous. CDR1 is ENHRY, CDR2 SYGVKD, per germline. V was clipped by 6 bases and J by 1 base, with 15 bases between them. There are 15 residues in the CDR3.

This chain joins TRBV19 and TRBJ1-5; TRBD1 might be the D (6 bases). Deletions cut 4 bases from V and 5 bases from J, with 12 bases between. Germline V gene lookup returns CDR1 LNHDA and CDR2 SQIVND (reference sequence). This CDR3 has 14 residues. In DNA form, the CDR3 reads TGTGCCAGTAGTACAGACAGGATAGATCAGCCCCAGCATTTT. Protein: CASSTDRIDQPQHF.

The chain recombines TRBV6-6 with TRBJ1-6, with TRBD1 matching 7 bases. V lost 8 bases to trimming and J lost 7 bases; unmatched junction nucleotides: 8. The CDR3 spans 14 residues. Germline V lookup: CDR1 MNHNY, CDR2 SVGAGI (reference sequence). CDR3 sequence: CASVAGTVNSPLHF. The CDR3 DNA is TGTGCCAGCGTCGCCGGGACAGTGAATTCACCCCTCCACTTT.

V usage is TRBV29-1 and J usage is TRBJ2-7; unclear D gene. V gave up 2 bases and J gave up 3 bases, with 11 bases separating them. From germline, CDR1 is SQVTM and CDR2 ANQGSEA. This CDR3 comprises 13 residues. In nucleotides, the CDR3 is TGCAGCGTTGAAACTGGCTACAGCTACGAGCAGTACTTC. Translating gives CSVETGYSYEQYF.

V usage is TRBV9 and J usage is TRBJ2-5, with 14 bases matching TRBD2. The germline V gene encodes CDR1 SGDLS and CDR2 YYNGEE. V lost 0 bases, J lost 5 bases, and 12 bases stayed unmatched. CDR3 length: 19 amino acids. CDR3 bases: TGTGCCAGCAGCGTAGAATCGACTAGCGGGGGGGCTTTTCTGGAGACCCAGTACTTC. It is translated as CASSVESTSGGAFLETQYF.

This chain joins TRBV11-2 and TRBJ2-2; D remains ambiguous. The ends were cut back, 0 bases at V and 7 bases at J, with 9 bases in the middle. The CDR3 is made up of 14 amino acids. Germline CDR1 is SGHAT and CDR2 is FQNNGV. CDR3 coding DNA: TGTGCCAGCAGCTTAGACGCGGTTAACGGGGAGCTGTTTTTT. Its translation: CASSLDAVNGELFF.

The CDR3 spells CASSLRRGLNEQFF. DNA of the CDR3: TGTGCCAGCAGCTTACGGCGGGGATTGAATGAGCAGTTCTTC. The chain is built from TRBV7-2 and TRBJ2-1; weak D call: TRBD2 (6 bases). The CDR3 is 14 amino acids. V shed 2 bases and J shed 7 bases, with 12 bases lying between them. Germline V lookup: CDR1 SGHTA, CDR2 FQGNSA.

This chain links TRBV4-1 with TRBJ2-7, with a tentative D call TRBD1 (6 bases). V shed 2 bases and J shed 3 bases, with 14 bases lying between them. The CDR3 has 15 amino acids. Germline values: CDR1 MGHRA, CDR2 YSYEKL. DNA of the CDR3: TGCGCCAGCAGCCAACAGGCAGGGGTTGGCTACGAGCAGTACTTC. Its protein product is CASSQQAGVGYEQYF.

The V and J genes are TRBV11-2 and TRBJ2-5; 7 bases fit TRBD2. This CDR3 comprises 16 residues. CDR1 and CDR2 from the germline V gene are SGHAT and FQNNGV. V was pared by 5 bases and J by 3 bases, with 12 bases of the junction left unmatched. The CDR3 here is CASSRAGTKGKETQYF. In DNA, the CDR3 is TGTGCCAGCAGCCGAGCCGGGACTAAGGGCAAAGAGACCCAGTACTTC.

This chain joins TRBV11-2 and TRBJ2-1; 8 nucleotides line up with TRBD1. J was trimmed by 3 bases and V by 1 base; bases with no gene match: 2. This CDR3 region has 15 residues. CDR1 is SGHAT, CDR2 FQNNGV, per germline. The CDR3: CASSLGTGIYNEQFF. CDR3 sequence (DNA): TGTGCCAGCAGCTTAGGGACAGGGATCTACAATGAGCAGTTCTTC.

This clone was seen a single time. The rearrangement joins TRBV18 to TRBJ1-3, with no clear D. V was pared by 0 bases and J by 0 bases, with 9 bases between. There are 16 residues in the CDR3. Germline-derived CDR1 and CDR2 are KGHSH and LQKENI. CDR3 loop: CASSPPVGDSGNTIYF. CDR3 nucleotides: TGTGCCAGCTCACCACCGGTCGGAGACTCTGGAAACACCATATATTTT.

The rearrangement joins TRBV29-1 to TRBJ2-5; D is perhaps TRBD2 (5 bases). V was cut by 6 bases and J by 11 bases, with 19 bases left in between. Germline CDR1 reads SQVTM; CDR2 reads ANQGSEA. The CDR3 is 12 residues long. CDR3 loop: CSVHMEGLSQYF. The CDR3 nucleotides are TGCAGCGTCCATATGGAAGGACTGAGTCAGTACTTC. Supplemented by reference TRBV29-1 and TRBJ2-5, the full variable domain reads SAVISQKPSRDICQRGTSLTIQCQVDSQVTMMFWYRQQPGQSLTLIATANQGSEATYESGFVIDKFPISRPNLTFSTLTVSNMSPEDSSIYLCSVHMEGLSQYFGPGTRLLVL.

DNA of the CDR3: TGTGCCACCCGGTGGCGGACAGGCTTAGAGACCCAGTACTTC. Translated, it gives CATRWRTGLETQYF. The genes are TRBV6-1 and TRBJ2-5, with 7 nucleotides matching TRBD1. Trimming at V came to 10 bases and at J to 4 bases, leaving 12 bases not matched to a gene. Germline V gene data show CDR1 as MNHNS and CDR2 as SASEGT. The CDR3 loop spans 14 amino acids.

The chain links TRBV23-1 to TRBJ1-2; D unclear. TRBV23-1 is given ORF status, its function remaining uncertain. The CDR3 consists of 13 residues. V dropped 3 bases and J dropped 4 bases, with 9 bases sitting between them. The CDR3 reads CASSHWYSYGYTF. The CDR3, as DNA: TGCGCCAGCAGTCACTGGTACAGCTATGGCTACACCTTC.

V gene TRBV30 combines with J gene TRBJ2-7, with D tentatively TRBD2 (6 bases). Germline CDR1 GTSNPN, CDR2 SVGIG (reference sequence). V was pared by 5 bases and J by 1 base, with 15 bases between. CDR3 length: 14 amino acids. In DNA form, the CDR3 reads TGTGCCTGGTCGGGCGGGGCGCTGTCCTACGAGCAGTACTTC. It specifies CAWSGGALSYEQYF.